One and the same sample provided the 10 T cell receptor beta chains below, sequenced in a study of vaccination and CD4 T cells after COVID-19. Their specific antigens are unknown. Treatment: roughly 11-day PBMC culture with coronavirus spike peptide pools or control peptides (ViraFEST assay). Researchers collected the unexposed donor's CD4+ T cells before the COVID-19 pandemic (2011-2018). An Oncomine TCR Beta short-read assay was used to sequence the DNA from cultured CD4+ T cells. One entry per CDR3 protein, called by TCRdb with MiXCR from the PCR reads. This table holds roughly 7,000 distinct CDR3 sequences, around 45% found once. Sequencing used CD4+ T cells from blood, cultured in vitro. The receptors shown here come from a human donor in good health.

The chain combines TRBV6-2 or TRBV6-3 with TRBJ1-6, with D perhaps matching TRBD1 (6 bases). The CDR3 covers 18 residues. The germline CDR1 and CDR2 sequences are MNHEY and SVGEGT. The V end lost 5 bases, the J end lost 0 bases, and 17 bases lay between the germline ends. Written as DNA, the CDR3 is TGTGCCAGCAGTCCTTTGGGGGCTGCTGCCTCCTATAATTCACCCCTCCACTTT. Protein sequence: CASSPLGAAASYNSPLHF.

This chain connects TRBV27 to TRBJ1-3; D is uncertain. There are 17 residues in the CDR3. Germline V gene lookup returns CDR1 MNHEY and CDR2 SMNVEV (reference sequence). Between the trimmed V and J ends, which lost 7 bases and 2 bases, there was a span of 21 bases. CDR3 residues: CASKDLGKGGTGNTIYF. In nucleotides, the CDR3 is TGTGCCAGCAAGGATTTAGGGAAGGGCGGTACTGGAAACACCATATATTTT.

A few counts support this clonotype. The gene calls are TRBV30 and TRBJ1-2; D not certain. V was trimmed by 2 bases and J by 4 bases, leaving 8 bases between them. This CDR3 comprises 12 residues. The germline V gene encodes CDR1 GTSNPN and CDR2 SVGIG (reference sequence). CDR3 protein: CAWSPGAYGYTF. The CDR3 DNA reads as TGTGCCTGGAGTCCTGGAGCCTATGGCTACACCTTC.

In its sample, this clonotype ranks as large. The CDR3 bases are TGTGCCAGTAGTGTACTCACCGGGGAGCTGTTTTTT. Protein sequence: CASSVLTGELFF. V gene TRBV19 combines with J gene TRBJ2-2; D not resolved. Deletions cut 5 bases from V and 4 bases from J, with 5 bases between. Germline V gene lookup returns CDR1 LNHDA and CDR2 SQIVND (reference sequence). The CDR3 extends over 12 amino acids. The full variable domain, with the rest looked up from reference TRBV19 and TRBJ2-2, is DGGITQSPKYLFRKEGQNVTLSCEQNLNHDAMYWYRQDPGQGLRLIYYSQIVNDFQKGDIAEGYSVSREKKESFPLTVTSAQKNPTAFYLCASSVLTGELFFGEGSRLTVL.

The V call is TRBV20-1, the J call TRBJ1-1; the D gene is possibly TRBD1 (5 bases). This CDR3 has 14 amino acids. V was pared by 1 base and J by 6 bases, with 15 bases between. Looked up from germline, CDR1 is DFQATT and CDR2 is SNEGSKA (reference sequence). The CDR3, as DNA: TGCAGTGCTAGAGCCAGGGCCAGCAAGGCTGAAGCTTTCTTT. It translates to CSARARASKAEAFF.

This clonotype has a single count. The CDR3 DNA follows: TGCGCCAGCAGCGCACAGGGTTACTCTGGAAACACCATATATTTT. It codes for CASSAQGYSGNTIYF. The chain recombines TRBV5-1 with TRBJ1-3, with D perhaps TRBD1 (6 bases). Trimming took 4 bases from V and 0 from J, leaving 11 bases between them. The germline gives CDR1 SGHRS, CDR2 YFSETQ. This CDR3 is 15 amino acids long.

V and J are TRBV27 and TRBJ2-7; unclear D gene. Germline V lookup: CDR1 MNHEY, CDR2 SMNVEV (reference sequence). Between the trimmed V and J ends, which lost 5 bases and 5 bases, there was a span of 19 bases. The CDR3 is made up of 15 amino acids. The CDR3 loop reads CASSPKTQTADEQYF. The CDR3 DNA sequence: TGTGCCAGCAGTCCTAAGACTCAAACGGCGGACGAGCAGTACTTC.

This chain's CDR3 is CSARKAGGGEQYF. CDR3 in DNA: TGCAGTGCTAGAAAAGCGGGGGGCGGCGAGCAGTACTTC. V gene TRBV20-1 combines with J gene TRBJ2-7; 9 bases map to TRBD2. Germline loops: CDR1 DFQATT, CDR2 SNEGSKA (reference sequence). The CDR3 extends over 13 amino acids. The J segment lost 6 bases and the V segment lost 2 bases, leaving 5 bases of the junction unmatched.

The chain has TRBV20-1 and TRBJ2-2; a possible D gene is TRBD2 (5 bases). This CDR3 region has 14 residues. The V gene's germline CDR1 is DFQATT and CDR2 SNEGSKA (reference sequence). V shed 0 bases and J shed 11 bases, with 16 bases lying between them. CDR3 bases: TGCAGTGCTAGAGATAACGCTCGTCGGGGAGAGCTGTTTTTT. The encoded protein is CSARDNARRGELFF.

The V gene is TRBV6-1, the J gene TRBJ2-3; D not certain. Trimming took 3 bases from V and 3 from J, leaving 10 bases between them. Germline CDR1 and CDR2: MNHNS and SASEGT. The CDR3 spans 14 residues. As DNA, the CDR3 is TGTGCCAGCAGTGAGGTGTGGTTGACAGATACGCAGTATTTT. Encoded protein: CASSEVWLTDTQYF.